This T cell receptor (beta chain) was documented in a study of shared clonotypes between healthy human individuals (dated by TCRdb to the early 2020s). With regard to the full study: A couple of women and three men aged 18 to 49 years were included in the cohort. To estimate repertoire size and how much clonotypes are shared between individuals, the study performed deep sequencing of blood TCR repertoires from roughly five healthy adults. Libraries were prepared and TCR repertoires were sequenced by different laboratories using diverse techniques, in order to increase sequencing depth and limit assay-specific biases. Leukapheresis yielded between about 0.94 and 9 billion PBMCs per donor. For each donor, three plates each were used for CD4 naive and CD4 memory, two plates were used for CD8 naive, and one plate was used for CD8 memory.

The donors were healthy, HIV-negative adults who had no recently reported acute infections or vaccinations. All donors were Caucasian adults living in Nashville, Tennessee, USA. CD4+ T cells were enriched by magnetic negative selection, after which naive cells were positively selected on CD45RA and the negative fraction was taken as the memory subset. Blood was obtained by leukapheresis, after which PBMCs were separated by Ficoll-Histopaque density gradient centrifugation and cryopreserved in liquid nitrogen vapor phase. Analytical flow cytometry was used to check the purity and quantity of each magnetically sorted T cell population. From each sorted fraction, genomic DNA was isolated and quantified by UV absorbance on a Nanodrop 2000c. TCR CDR3 regions were amplified from genomic DNA by multiplex PCR using the deep immunoSEQ assay. Extracted genomic DNA from each cell subset was distributed evenly across all wells of several immunoSEQ 96-well plates, and each plate was treated as a replicate. For sorted subsets, each replicate PCR was loaded with 150 to 250 ng genomic DNA, equivalent to approximately 33,000 T cell genomes. Purified libraries were measured with a Qubit 3.0 fluorometer, size-checked on a Bioanalyzer 2100, and measured again with the KAPA Library Quantification kit. Every immunoSEQ 96-well plate was sequenced on a separate single-read 150-cycle Illumina NextSeq 550 flow cell. The authors' analysis ran thus. Because only junctional sequences without quality scores were contained in the immunoSEQ output, filtering matching that applied to full-length reads could not be performed. To assign V/J genes and CDR3, sequences were annotated against IMGT germline references using PyIR, a Python wrapper for IgBLAST v1.9. Reads with weak V/J assignments (E-value above 1e-6), missing CDR3, stop codons, out-of-frame junctions, or ambiguous translated residues were removed. V3J clonotypes were defined by identical inferred V gene, J gene, and CDR3 amino acid sequence. The percentage overlap between two repertoires was calculated by dividing the number of shared unique clonotypes by the size of the smaller repertoire. Repertoire richness was assessed with RTK rarefaction, the Chao1 estimator, and Recon v2.1 estimates of unobserved clonotypes. For all TCRbeta clonotypes obtained by the gDNA method from four donors, generation probabilities were computed with OLGA. TCRdb carries this immuneACCESS record with in-frame sequences only. Its versions omit some clonotypes, under half of them owing to an unresolved V gene in the studies checked, with the rest unexplained. The DNA gave D and trimming, while V, J and clone size come from that table. Across this sample there are just over 2,000,000 clones, with roughly 94% seen only once. The ten largest clones add up to 0.1% to 0.15% of the sample.

The germline V gene (reference sequence) gives CDR1 as MNHNY and CDR2 as SVGAGI. V is clipped by 8 bases and J by 9 bases, and the sequence between their germline boundaries is 17 bases long. The CDR3 spans 12 residues, from the cysteine through the phenylalanine. Only the CDR3 DNA is retained, 36 bases long and in frame from the first base. Notes on this clone: Which antigen it targets is not known. No quality values exist for individual bases; no much larger clone is one base distant.

The paper as a whole reports these results and caveats: Compared with non-shared clonotypes, clonotypes shared by all four sorted-subset donors had higher generation probabilities. When several donors were compared, the shared fraction of clonotypes was 5% to 6.5% for naive CD4, roughly 3.4% for naive CD8, roughly 2.3% for memory CD4, and less than 0.5% for memory CD8. Incomplete sequencing was indicated by rarefaction of sorted-subset datasets, despite the large sequencing depth. Pairwise subsampling indicated that sequencing depth was expected to affect the degree of clonotype sharing among donors. Because the study included only a small number of donors, the genetic and exposure-history diversity represented was limited. Sampling was restricted to blood, and TCR repertoires in tissues likely differ from the TCR repertoires found in blood. Naive subsets generally had larger estimated clonotype richness than memory subsets.

The receptor chain draws on TRBV6-6 and TRBJ2-7; the D gene cannot be resolved reliably. Sequencing was performed on naive CD4+ T cells sorted from blood. Interpreted using the paper, the cell subset or site label stands for: CD45RA+ positively selected. The clonotype originates from a young man in good health. The nucleotide sequence reads TGTGCCAGCGGGCAAGGGCAGAATCGGCAGTACTTC. This sequence encodes CASGQGQNRQYF.